A selection of T cell receptor beta chains follows, all from one sample in a study of CD8 T cells in ankylosing spondylitis. Each CDR3 protein gets one entry after TCRdb re-called the 5' RACE reads with MiXCR. Among 200,000 to 250,000 distinct CDR3 sequences listed, around 7.9% were seen once. The material sequenced was blood, either unsorted or a sorted T cell fraction (not recorded which). Receptors were obtained from a male donor with ankylosing spondylitis. Both conserved end residues are part of each CDR3.

J | length | V | CDR3
TRBJ2-1 | 13 | TRBV5-1 | CASSLNAYDEQFF
TRBJ2-2 | 17 | TRBV5-4 | CASSRTPSGVNTGELFF
TRBJ1-1 | 16 | TRBV28 | CASSLKVRRIFAEAFF
TRBJ2-7 | 14 | TRBV4-3 | CASSQGQFSYEQYF
TRBJ2-7 | 14 | TRBV25-1 | CASSELAGDYEQYF
TRBJ2-7 | 13 | TRBV12-3/TRBV12-4 | CASSFGEAYEQYF
TRBJ2-1 | 14 | TRBV24-1 | CATSKLADNNEQFF
TRBJ2-1 | 15 | TRBV7-8 | CASRTTSGIVNEQFF
TRBJ2-3 | 12 | TRBV24-1 | CATSDHRDTQYF
TRBJ2-3 | 10 | TRBV29-1 | CSVVSDTQYF
TRBJ2-1 | 17 | TRBV18 | CASSPRPGFSSYNEQFF
TRBJ2-1 | 14 | TRBV12-3/TRBV12-4 | CASSFLGSYNEQFF
TRBJ1-3 | 15 | TRBV12-5 | CASGLGGGSGNTIYF
TRBJ2-5 | 13 | TRBV29-1 | CSVEGGGRKTQYF
TRBJ2-7 | 14 | TRBV6-5 | CASSSDRGTGEQYF